The entry that follows covers one T cell receptor beta chain sequence. What antigen it recognizes has not been identified. Base-call qualities are not available, and no considerably larger clone is one nucleotide away. CDR1 and CDR2 (SGHTA, FQGTGA) derive from the germline V gene. The CDR3 measures 17 amino acids from cysteine to phenylalanine. Only the CDR3 portion is preserved as DNA: 51 bases, with reading frame beginning at the first base. Relative to germline, V is missing 7 bases and J is missing 4 bases, with 16 bases of the junction outside any gene match. The immunoSEQ Assay, a bias-controlled multiplex PCR, was used to amplify TCRbeta CDR3 regions from genomic DNA. As for how the authors treated the data: Within the assay, amplification of reference gene primers was used to estimate how many nucleated cells each sample contained. To quantify the absolute abundance of each unique TCRbeta CDR3 rearrangement, sequence reads were collapsed and filtered. For each sample, productive Simpson clonality was calculated as the square root of Simpson's diversity index across productive rearrangements. TCRdb took over this immuneACCESS table, retaining in-frame rearrangements with V and J assigned. Such tables are incomplete; in checked studies, under half of the missing clones stem from an unresolved V gene, and the remainder is unexplained. V and J calls plus clone size are reproduced from that table; the DNA served to infer D and trimming. The sample table records about 150,000 clones; 80% to 90% of these occur just once. The biggest ten clones account for approximately 8% of the sample.

This record comes from a study of blood T cell repertoires in COVID-19 (dated by TCRdb to about 2020). For the study in its entirety: The collaborator samples originated in the United States, Italy and Spain and spanned the acute and convalescent phases of COVID-19. The prospective study material was composed of cDNA or gDNA derived from T cells, B-cell-depleted T cells, or PBMCs. Subjects who had been exposed to COVID-19, were actively infected with it, or had recovered from it provided the deeply sampled blood TCRbeta repertoires that made up the dataset. The repertoires were released in a freely available public database meant as a resource for research on the immune response to SARS-CoV-2. The samples were drawn from the first 160 participants of the ongoing ImmuneRACE study and from 950 to 1,500 subjects provided by 6 global collaborators. Sample metadata almost always included a de-identified subject ID, COVID-19 status, age in years and sex. HLA class I and class II types, where available, came from metadata supplied by the sample provider rather than from assay-based typing. Beyond this particular receptor, the publication reports: The quantity of clinical and demographic metadata differed by source and by participant and was supplied without curation.

In Seattle, one collaborating source enrolled patients while the infection was active and tracked those patients longitudinally over the course of disease. Whole blood was collected in K2EDTA tubes by collaborating institutions according to the institutions' own protocols. For TCRbeta analysis, collaborator samples were shipped as frozen whole blood, as isolated PBMCs, or as DNA extracted from either sample type. The receptor comes from a woman aged 55-70 years with COVID-19, enrolled during active disease. The sequenced sample was peripheral blood. The rearrangement combines TRBV7-3 with TRBJ1-2; TRBD1 matches 9 bases in the middle. This receptor carries the CDR3 CASKEVLGDRESYGYTF. The bases are TGTGCCAGCAAAGAAGTGCTTGGGGACAGGGAGAGCTATGGCTACACCTTC.